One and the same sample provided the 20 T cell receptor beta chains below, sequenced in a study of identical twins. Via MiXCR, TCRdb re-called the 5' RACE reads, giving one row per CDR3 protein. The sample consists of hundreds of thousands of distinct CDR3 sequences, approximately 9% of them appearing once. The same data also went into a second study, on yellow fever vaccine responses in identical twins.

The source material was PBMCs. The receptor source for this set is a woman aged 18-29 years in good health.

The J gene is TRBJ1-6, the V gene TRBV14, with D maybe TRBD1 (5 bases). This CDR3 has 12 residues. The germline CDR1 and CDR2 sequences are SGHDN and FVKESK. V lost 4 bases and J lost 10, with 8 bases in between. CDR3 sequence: CASSRGGSPLHF. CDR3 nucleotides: TGTGCCAGCAGCCGGGGGGGATCACCCCTCCACTTT.

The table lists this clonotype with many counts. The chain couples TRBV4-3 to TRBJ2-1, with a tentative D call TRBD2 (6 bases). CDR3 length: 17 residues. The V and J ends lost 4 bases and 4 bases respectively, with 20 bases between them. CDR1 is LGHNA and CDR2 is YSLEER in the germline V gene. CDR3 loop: CASSPLLGLANYNEQFF. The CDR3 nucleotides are TGCGCCAGCAGCCCCCTACTCGGCCTAGCGAATTACAATGAGCAGTTCTTC.

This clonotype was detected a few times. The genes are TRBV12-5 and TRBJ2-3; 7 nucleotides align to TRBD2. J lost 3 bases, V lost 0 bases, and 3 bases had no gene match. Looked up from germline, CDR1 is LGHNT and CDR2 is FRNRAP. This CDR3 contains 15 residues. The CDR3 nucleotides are TGTGCTAGTGGTTTGGTACCCGGGGGGACAGATACGCAGTATTTT. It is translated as CASGLVPGGTDTQYF.

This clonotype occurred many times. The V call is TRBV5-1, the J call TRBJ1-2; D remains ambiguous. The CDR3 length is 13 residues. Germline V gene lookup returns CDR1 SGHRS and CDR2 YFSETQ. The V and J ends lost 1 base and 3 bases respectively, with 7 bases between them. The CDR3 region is CASSLSDYYGYTF. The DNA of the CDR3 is TGCGCCAGCAGCTTGAGCGACTACTATGGCTACACCTTC.

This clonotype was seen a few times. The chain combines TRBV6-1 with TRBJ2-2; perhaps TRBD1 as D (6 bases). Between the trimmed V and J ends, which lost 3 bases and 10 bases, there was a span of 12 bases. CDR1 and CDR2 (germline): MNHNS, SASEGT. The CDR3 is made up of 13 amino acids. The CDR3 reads CASSETGFLELFF. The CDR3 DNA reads TGTGCCAGCAGTGAGACAGGCTTTTTGGAGCTGTTTTTT.

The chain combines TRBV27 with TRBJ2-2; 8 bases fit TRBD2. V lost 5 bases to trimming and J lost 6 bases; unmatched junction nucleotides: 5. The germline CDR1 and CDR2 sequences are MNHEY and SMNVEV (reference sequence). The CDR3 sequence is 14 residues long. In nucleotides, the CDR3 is TGTGCCAGCAGTCGGCTACTAGCGGCCGGGGAGCTGTTTTTT. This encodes CASSRLLAAGELFF.

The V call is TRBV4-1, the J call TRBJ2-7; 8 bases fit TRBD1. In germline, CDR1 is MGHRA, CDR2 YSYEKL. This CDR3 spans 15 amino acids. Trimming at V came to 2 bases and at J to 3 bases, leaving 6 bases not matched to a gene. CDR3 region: CASSQRDRTYYEQYF. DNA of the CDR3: TGCGCCAGCAGCCAACGGGACAGGACCTACTACGAGCAGTACTTC.

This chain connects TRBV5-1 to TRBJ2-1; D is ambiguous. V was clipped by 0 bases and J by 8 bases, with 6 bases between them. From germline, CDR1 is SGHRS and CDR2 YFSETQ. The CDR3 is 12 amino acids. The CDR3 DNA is TGCGCCAGCAGCTTGGGAGCCTATGAGCAGTTCTTC. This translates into CASSLGAYEQFF.

The CDR3 sequence is CSARTSRSSYNEQFF. CDR3 DNA: TGCAGTGCCCGGACTAGCCGGAGCTCCTACAATGAGCAGTTCTTC. The gene calls are TRBV20-1 and TRBJ2-1; 8 nucleotides match TRBD2. The CDR3 runs to 15 residues. In germline, CDR1 is DFQATT, CDR2 SNEGSKA (reference sequence). Trimming took 6 bases from V and 0 from J; bases not matched to a gene: 7.

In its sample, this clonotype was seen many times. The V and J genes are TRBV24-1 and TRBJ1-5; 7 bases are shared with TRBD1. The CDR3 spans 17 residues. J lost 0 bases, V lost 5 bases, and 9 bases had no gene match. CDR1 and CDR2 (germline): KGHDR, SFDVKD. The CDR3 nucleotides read TGTGCCACCAGTGCAGGGCAGGGGGTCTCTAGCAATCAGCCCCAGCATTTT. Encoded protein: CATSAGQGVSSNQPQHF.

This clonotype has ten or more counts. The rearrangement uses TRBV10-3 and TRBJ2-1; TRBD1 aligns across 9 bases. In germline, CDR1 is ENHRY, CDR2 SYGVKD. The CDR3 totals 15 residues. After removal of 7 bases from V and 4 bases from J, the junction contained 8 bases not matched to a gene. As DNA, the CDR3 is TGTGCCATCACCCCAGACAGGGGGTTGTACAATGAGCAGTTCTTC. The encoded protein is CAITPDRGLYNEQFF.

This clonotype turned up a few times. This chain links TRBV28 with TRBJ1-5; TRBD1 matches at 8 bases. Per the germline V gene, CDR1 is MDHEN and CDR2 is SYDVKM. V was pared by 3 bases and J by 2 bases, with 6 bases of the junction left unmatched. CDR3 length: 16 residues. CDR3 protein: CASSFQGAKGNQPQHF. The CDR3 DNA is TGTGCCAGCAGTTTCCAGGGGGCGAAGGGCAATCAGCCCCAGCATTTT.

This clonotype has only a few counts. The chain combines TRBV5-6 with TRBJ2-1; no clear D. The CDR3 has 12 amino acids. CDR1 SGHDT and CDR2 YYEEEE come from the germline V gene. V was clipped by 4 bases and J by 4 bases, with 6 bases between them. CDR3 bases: TGTGCCAGCAGCATGACTTACAATGAGCAGTTCTTC. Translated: CASSMTYNEQFF. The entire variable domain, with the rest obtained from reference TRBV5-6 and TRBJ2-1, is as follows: DAGVTQSPTHLIKTRGQQVTLRCSPKSGHDTVSWYQQALGQGPQFIFQYYEEEERQRGNFPDRFSGHQFPNYSSELNVNALLLGDSALYLCASSMTYNEQFFGPGTRLTVL.

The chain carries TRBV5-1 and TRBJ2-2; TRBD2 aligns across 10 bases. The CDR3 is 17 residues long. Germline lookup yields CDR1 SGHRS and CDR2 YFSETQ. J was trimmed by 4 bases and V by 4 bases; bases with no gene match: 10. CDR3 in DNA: TGCGCCAGCAGCCCTCAGCCGTTAGCGGGGGGCACCGGGGAGCTGTTTTTT. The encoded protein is CASSPQPLAGGTGELFF.

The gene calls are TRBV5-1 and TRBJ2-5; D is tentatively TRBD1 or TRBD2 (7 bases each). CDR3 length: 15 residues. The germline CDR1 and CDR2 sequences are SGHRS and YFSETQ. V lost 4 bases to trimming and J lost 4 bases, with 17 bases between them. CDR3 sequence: CASSHGGEGAETQYF. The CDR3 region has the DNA TGCGCCAGCAGCCACGGAGGGGAGGGGGCAGAGACCCAGTACTTC.

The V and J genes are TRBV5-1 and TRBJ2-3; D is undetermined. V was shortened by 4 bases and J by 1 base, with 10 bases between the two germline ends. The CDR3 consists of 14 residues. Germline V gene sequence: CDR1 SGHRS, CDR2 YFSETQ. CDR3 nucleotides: TGCGCCAGCAGCGCACCCCACGGCACAGATACGCAGTATTTT. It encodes CASSAPHGTDTQYF.

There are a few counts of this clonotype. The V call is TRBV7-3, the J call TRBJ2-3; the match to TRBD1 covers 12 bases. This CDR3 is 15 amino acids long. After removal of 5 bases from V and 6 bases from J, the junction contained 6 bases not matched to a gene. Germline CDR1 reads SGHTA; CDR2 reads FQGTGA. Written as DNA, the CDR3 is TGTGCCAGCAGCCTAGGGACAGGGGGCCTGGATACGCAGTATTTT. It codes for CASSLGTGGLDTQYF.

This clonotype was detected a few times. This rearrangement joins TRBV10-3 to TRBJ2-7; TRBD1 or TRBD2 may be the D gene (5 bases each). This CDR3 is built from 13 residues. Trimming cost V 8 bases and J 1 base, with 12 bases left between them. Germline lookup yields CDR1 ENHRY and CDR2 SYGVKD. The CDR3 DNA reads TGTGCCATCTGCCCGGGGACGTCCTACGAGCAGTACTTC. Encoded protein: CAICPGTSYEQYF.

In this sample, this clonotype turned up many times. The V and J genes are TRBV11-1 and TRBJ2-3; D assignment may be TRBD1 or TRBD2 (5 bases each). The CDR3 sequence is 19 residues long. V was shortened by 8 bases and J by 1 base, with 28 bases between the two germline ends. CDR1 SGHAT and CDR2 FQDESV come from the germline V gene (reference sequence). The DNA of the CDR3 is TGTGCCAGCGGAATCCCTCTGACCGGGGCGACATCAGGCACAGATACGCAGTATTTT. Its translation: CASGIPLTGATSGTDTQYF.

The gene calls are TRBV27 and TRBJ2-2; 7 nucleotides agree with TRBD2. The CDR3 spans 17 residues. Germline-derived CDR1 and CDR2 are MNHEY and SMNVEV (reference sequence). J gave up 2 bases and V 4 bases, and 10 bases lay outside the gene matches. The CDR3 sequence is CASSYRLSSGNTGELFF. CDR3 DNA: TGTGCCAGCAGTTATCGCCTTTCTAGCGGCAACACCGGGGAGCTGTTTTTT.